Listed below are T cell receptor beta chains from one sample, sequenced in a study of CXCR3-negative and CXCR3-positive naive CD8 T cells. For each CDR3 protein, TCRdb gives one entry from its re-call of the 5' RACE reads, without DNA. This table lists under 85,000 distinct CDR3 sequences. The specimen sequenced was naive CXCR3+ CD8+ T cells from blood. These TCRs come from a human donor in good health. Some clones in this sample may be carry-over from other donors' samples. CDR3s include the opening cysteine and the closing phenylalanine or tryptophan. Each record gives: J gene, V gene, CDR3 protein.

>TRBJ2-5|TRBV7-9
CASSPGQGAVETQYF
>TRBJ2-1|TRBV5-5
CASSLGGAYNEQFF
>TRBJ1-2|TRBV12-3/TRBV12-4
CASSLGQPNGYTF
>TRBJ2-3|TRBV12-3/TRBV12-4
CASSPSSTEITDTQYF
>TRBJ2-1|TRBV6-6
CASSYEEASYNEQFF
>TRBJ1-5|TRBV7-6
CASSLDSNQPQHF
>TRBJ2-7|TRBV2
CASVGTVTYEQYF
>TRBJ1-1|TRBV28
CASSYRTVNTEAFF
>TRBJ1-3|TRBV6-4
CASSQNSGNTIYF
>TRBJ2-2|TRBV7-2
CASTSAGELFF
>TRBJ2-1|TRBV9
CASSHDGGSYNEQFF
>TRBJ2-5|TRBV7-9
CASSLRTQETQYF
>TRBJ1-2|TRBV7-9
CASSLFDRDDDGYTF
>TRBJ2-2|TRBV20-1
CSATNGAGELFF
>TRBJ2-3|TRBV5-1
CASSLDPELDTQYF
>TRBJ2-2|TRBV14
CASSLRTSGIRIGGELFF
>TRBJ1-2|TRBV2
CASSGERQGGYGYTF
>TRBJ1-1|TRBV28
CASSFVLNTEAFF
>TRBJ1-6|TRBV25-1
CASSGGTDTSYNSPLHF
>TRBJ2-5|TRBV28
CASSRPAQETQYF
>TRBJ2-5|TRBV3-1
CASSQDCRGDPGPQETQYF
>TRBJ2-7|TRBV3-1
CASSQDYGGSGRPLYEQYF